The 4 T cell receptor beta chains presented below share a single source sample, sequenced in a study of blood T cell repertoires in COVID-19. Data came from immunoSEQ multiplex PCR; TCRdb stores just in-frame clones and leaves some out. The sample carries more than 60,000 clones, 90% recorded once. Specimen: peripheral blood. Every receptor here comes from an elderly woman with active or convalescent COVID-19.

The rearrangement links TRBV30 to TRBJ2-2; D perhaps matches TRBD1 (5 bases). CDR3 length: 15 residues. Germline assignment: CDR1 GTSNPN and CDR2 SVGIG (reference sequence). Between the trimmed V and J ends, which lost 0 bases and 4 bases, there was a span of 12 bases. The CDR3, as DNA: TGTGCCTGGAGTGTTACCAGGGCCGGCACCGGGGAGCTGTTTTTT. Translated, it gives CAWSVTRAGTGELFF.

V usage is TRBV7-9 and J usage is TRBJ2-2; 7 positions match TRBD2. The CDR3 covers 17 residues. CDR1 and CDR2 (germline): SEHNR, FQNEAQ (reference sequence). Unmatched junction bases numbered 16, after V lost 5 bases and J lost 7 bases. CDR3 DNA: TGTGCCAGCAGCGCCCGACTAGCCATAGCTGGGGGCGGGGAGCTGTTTTTT. Translated, it gives CASSARLAIAGGGELFF.

The chain couples TRBV7-2 to TRBJ2-5, with D perhaps TRBD1 (9 bases). The V and J ends lost 5 bases and 6 bases respectively, with 19 bases between them. There are 15 residues in the CDR3. Germline V gene sequence: CDR1 SGHTA, CDR2 FQGNSA. The chain's CDR3 is CASSPGGDRAQTQYF. CDR3 sequence (DNA): TGTGCCAGCAGCCCCGGGGGGGACAGGGCCCAGACCCAGTACTTC.

The chain is built from TRBV7-2 and TRBJ1-2; D may be TRBD1 (6 bases). CDR3 length equals 13 residues. V was cut by 8 bases and J by 2 bases, with 12 bases left in between. CDR1 is SGHTA and CDR2 is FQGNSA in the germline V gene. CDR3 in amino acids: CASPGQPNYGYTF. The CDR3, as DNA: TGTGCCAGCCCGGGACAACCGAACTATGGCTACACCTTC.